This TCR beta chain was identified in a study of T cells in Graves' hyperthyroidism and ophthalmopathy. As for the study in general: Peripheral blood was obtained at initial diagnosis, preceding any treatment.

The study, taken as a whole, reports: Blood also contained most expanded thyroid clonotypes above 0.001. Ophthalmopathy and stable hyperthyroidism were told apart by a 13 V-J model.

The CDR3 consists of 13 residues. V was pared by 1 base and J by 4 bases, with 8 bases between. The germline V gene has CDR1 KGHSH and CDR2 LQKENI. In the case of this clonotype: What it recognizes is unknown.

Out of around 10 ml of fresh peripheral blood came the PBMCs. RNA transcripts provided the source from which TCR beta CDR3 regions were amplified. An initial round of RT-PCR targeting the TCR CDR3 relied on the HTBI primer set. TCRdb analysed the multiplex PCR reads with MiXCR anew, one entry per CDR3 protein. The repertoire holds 400,000 to 500,000 distinct CDR3 sequences, approximately 13% seen once, with about 5% in the top ten. The rearrangement joins TRBV18 to TRBJ2-7, with D possibly matching TRBD1 (5 bases). The sequenced sample was blood. This sequence was found in a young woman with Graves' hyperthyroidism. The CDR3 protein is CASSPRRGYEQYF. The CDR3 bases are TGTGCCAGCTCACCACGAAGGGGTTACGAGCAGTACTTC. Full variable domain (missing parts from reference TRBV18 and TRBJ2-7): NAGVMQNPRHLVRRRGQEARLRCSPMKGHSHVYWYRQLPEEGLKFMVYLQKENIIDESGMPKERFSAEFPKEGPSILRIQQVVRGDSAAYFCASSPRRGYEQYFGPGTRLTVT.